Listed below are T cell receptor beta chains from one sample, sequenced in a study of regulatory T cells in long-lasting Graves disease. TCRdb reprocessed the multiplex PCR reads via MiXCR and lists one record per CDR3 protein. The sample gives more than 350,000 distinct CDR3 sequences, 15% of which show up once; over 15% is in the top ten. The data also belong to a second study, concerning T cells in Graves' hyperthyroidism and ophthalmopathy.

The sample was peripheral blood mononuclear cells (PBMCs), taken at new diagnosis, from a patient treated with antithyroid drugs. Receptor source: a woman in her 30s with Graves disease. CDR3s include the opening cysteine and the closing phenylalanine or tryptophan. Each record gives: V gene, J gene, D gene, clone size, CDR3 DNA, CDR3 protein. The D gene is left open where the match is weak. Some rows have no size entry. The others give once, few or many, or a class for an expanded clone.

V gene: TRBV6-5; J gene: TRBJ2-3; D gene: NA; clone size: many; CDR3 DNA: TGTGCCAGCAGTTCGAGCGTGGCTACTAGCACAGATACGCAGTATTTT; CDR3 protein: CASSSSVATSTDTQYF
V gene: TRBV19; J gene: TRBJ2-6; D gene: NA; clone size: NA; CDR3 DNA: TGTGCCAGTAGTATGGCGGTGAGCTCTGGGGCCAACGTCCTGACTTTC; CDR3 protein: CASSMAVSSGANVLTF
V gene: TRBV6-5; J gene: TRBJ2-7; D gene: TRBD2; clone size: NA; CDR3 DNA: TGTGCCAGCAGTTACTCGGGTGTTAGCGGGAGAGTCTACGAGCAGTACTTC; CDR3 protein: CASSYSGVSGRVYEQYF
V gene: TRBV15; J gene: TRBJ2-1; D gene: NA; clone size: NA; CDR3 DNA: TGTGCCACCAGCTCCCGGGACAAGAATGAGCAGTTCTTC; CDR3 protein: CATSSRDKNEQFF
V gene: TRBV6-5; J gene: TRBJ2-5; D gene: TRBD2; clone size: many; CDR3 DNA: TGTGCCAGCAGTTACGGGAAGACTAGCGCTGGTGAGACCCAGTACTTC; CDR3 protein: CASSYGKTSAGETQYF
V gene: TRBV7-2; J gene: TRBJ2-3; D gene: NA; clone size: many; CDR3 DNA: TGTGCCAGCGTACCTAGGGGGAGCACAGATACGCAGTATTTT; CDR3 protein: CASVPRGSTDTQYF
V gene: TRBV30; J gene: TRBJ1-1; D gene: TRBD1; clone size: many; CDR3 DNA: TGTGCCTGGAGTGTACAGGGACAGGGGGCGATGAACACTGAAGCTTTCTTT; CDR3 protein: CAWSVQGQGAMNTEAFF
V gene: TRBV6-1; J gene: TRBJ1-2; D gene: NA; clone size: few; CDR3 DNA: TGTGCCAGCAGCAGACAGCTAATCGCTAACTATGGCTACACCTTC; CDR3 protein: CASSRQLIANYGYTF
V gene: TRBV11-2; J gene: TRBJ1-5; D gene: TRBD1; clone size: many; CDR3 DNA: TGTGCCAGCAGTCCGACAGGGACCGGTCAGCCCCAGCATTTT; CDR3 protein: CASSPTGTGQPQHF
V gene: TRBV15; J gene: TRBJ1-2; D gene: NA; clone size: few; CDR3 DNA: TGTGCCACCAGCAGAGGGGCCTCCGATGGCTACACCTTC; CDR3 protein: CATSRGASDGYTF
V gene: TRBV7-9; J gene: TRBJ1-5; D gene: NA; clone size: NA; CDR3 DNA: TGTGCCAGCAGCCAAGACAACAATCAGCCCCAGCATTTT; CDR3 protein: CASSQDNNQPQHF
V gene: TRBV24-1; J gene: TRBJ2-2; D gene: NA; clone size: many; CDR3 DNA: TGTGCCACCTATATAGCGAACACCGGGGAGCTGTTTTTT; CDR3 protein: CATYIANTGELFF
V gene: TRBV5-1; J gene: TRBJ1-3; D gene: TRBD1; clone size: NA; CDR3 DNA: TGCGCCAGCAGCTTAACAGGACAGGGAAGGAACACCATATATTTT; CDR3 protein: CASSLTGQGRNTIYF
V gene: TRBV30; J gene: TRBJ2-3; D gene: NA; clone size: many; CDR3 DNA: TGTGCCTGGAGTGAGGGCACAGATACGCAGTATTTT; CDR3 protein: CAWSEGTDTQYF
V gene: TRBV7-3; J gene: TRBJ1-5; D gene: NA; clone size: many; CDR3 DNA: TGTGCCAGCAGCTTAAGCCAATCTGCCCCATTGTATTTT; CDR3 protein: CASSLSQSAPLYF
V gene: TRBV14; J gene: TRBJ2-7; D gene: NA; clone size: NA; CDR3 DNA: TGTGCCAGCAGCCAAGATTCGGGGACCACATACGAGCAGTACTTC; CDR3 protein: CASSQDSGTTYEQYF
V gene: TRBV24-1; J gene: TRBJ2-3; D gene: NA; clone size: many; CDR3 DNA: TGTGCCACCAGTCGCGCAGATACGCAGTATTTT; CDR3 protein: CATSRADTQYF
V gene: TRBV11-2; J gene: TRBJ2-5; D gene: TRBD2; clone size: many; CDR3 DNA: TGTGCCAGCAGCGATGGGACTAGACGAGAGACCCAGTACTTC; CDR3 protein: CASSDGTRRETQYF
V gene: TRBV5-1; J gene: TRBJ2-7; D gene: NA; clone size: few; CDR3 DNA: TGCGCCAGCAGCTTCGCGGGACAGAGCTCCTACGAGCAGTACTTC; CDR3 protein: CASSFAGQSSYEQYF
V gene: TRBV15; J gene: TRBJ2-3; D gene: TRBD1; clone size: few; CDR3 DNA: TGTGCCACCAGCAGATGGGGACAGGGCAAAGATACGCAGTATTTT; CDR3 protein: CATSRWGQGKDTQYF
V gene: TRBV2; J gene: TRBJ2-7; D gene: NA; clone size: many; CDR3 DNA: TGTGCCAGCAGTGTTGGGACCCTCTCCTACGAGCAGTACTTC; CDR3 protein: CASSVGTLSYEQYF
V gene: TRBV5-1; J gene: TRBJ2-7; D gene: TRBD2; clone size: many; CDR3 DNA: TGCGCCAGCAGGGGAGGGACTTCGAGCTCCTACGAGCAGTACTTC; CDR3 protein: CASRGGTSSSYEQYF